The sample holds a few counts of the clone carrying this T cell receptor beta chain. Its specificity is not known. CDR1 is SGHTA, CDR2 FQGNSA, per germline. Trimming took off 5 bases at V and 7 bases at J, with 9 bases between the two ends. The CDR3 extends over 12 amino acids. The record originates from a study of vaccination and CD4 T cells after COVID-19. Study outcomes and limitations: Although the median of SARS-CoV-2-reactive clonotypes rose from about 20 to 38, the change was not significant.

The Oncomine TCR Beta short-read assay was what sequenced the DNA obtained from cultured CD4+ T cells. MiXCR, run by TCRdb on the PCR reads, gives a single entry per CDR3 protein. The sample includes about 3,500 distinct CDR3 sequences, 35% to 55% of them seen just once. Noted treatment: approximately 9-day PBMC culture with coronavirus spike peptide pools or control peptides (ViraFEST assay). Peptide pools at 8.5 to 10 ug/ml stimulated two million PBMCs per well with about 9.1 IU/ml IL-2. The specimen sequenced was CD4+ T cells from blood, cultured in vitro. The origin of this receptor is a human donor who had recovered from COVID-19. The rearrangement uses TRBV7-2 and TRBJ1-5, with D possibly being TRBD1 (6 bases). The CDR3 here is CASSQRGQPQHF. The CDR3 DNA reads TGTGCCAGCAGCCAAAGGGGGCAGCCCCAGCATTTT. Full variable domain (missing parts from reference TRBV7-2 and TRBJ1-5): GAGVSQSPSNKVTEKGKDVELRCDPISGHTALYWYRQSLGQGLEFLIYFQGNSAPDKSGLPSDRFSAERTGGSVSTLTIQRTQQEDSAVYLCASSQRGQPQHFGDGTRLSIL.